This T cell receptor beta chain was found in a study of T cell responses to AZD1222 COVID-19 vaccine. Overall study results and limits: At 160-218 and 743-854, vaccine-associated CD4 TCRs were dominant, and they spanned spike.

This clone was counted a few times. No antigen is known for it. V lost 3 bases, J lost 3 bases, and 0 bases lay in between. The germline V gene encodes CDR1 KGHSH and CDR2 LQKENI. This CDR3 contains 10 residues. Libraries were prepared by immunoSEQ multiplex PCR; TCRdb keeps only in-frame clonotypes and omits some of them. The table includes about 150,000 clones, 90% to 95% detected once. The clonotype comes from an adult in good health. The chain carries TRBV18 and TRBJ2-7, with unresolved D. The sequences come from peripheral blood, collected on day 0 of MenACWY control vaccination. CDR3 in amino acids: CASSPYEQYF. The CDR3 region has the DNA TGTGCCAGCTCACCCTACGAGCAGTACTTC.